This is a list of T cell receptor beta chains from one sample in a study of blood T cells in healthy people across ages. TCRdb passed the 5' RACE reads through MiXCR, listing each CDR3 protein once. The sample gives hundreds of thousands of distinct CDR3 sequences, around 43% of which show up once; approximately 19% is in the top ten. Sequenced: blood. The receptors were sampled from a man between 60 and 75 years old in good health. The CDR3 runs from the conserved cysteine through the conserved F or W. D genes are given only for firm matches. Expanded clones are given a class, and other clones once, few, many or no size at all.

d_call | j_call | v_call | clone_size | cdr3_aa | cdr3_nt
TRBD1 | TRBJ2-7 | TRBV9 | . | CASSATGAEQYF | TGTGCCAGCAGCGCAACAGGGGCCGAGCAGTACTTC
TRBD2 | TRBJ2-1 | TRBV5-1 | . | CASSTSSGSYNEQFF | TGCGCCAGCAGCACCTCTAGCGGGTCCTACAATGAGCAGTTCTTC
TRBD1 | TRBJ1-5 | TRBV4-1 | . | CASTITPGGNQPQHF | TGCGCCAGCACCATAACCCCAGGGGGAAATCAGCCCCAGCATTTT
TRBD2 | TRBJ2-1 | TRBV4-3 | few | CASSQGSGGSSYNEQFF | TGCGCCAGCAGCCAAGGCAGCGGGGGGAGCTCCTACAATGAGCAGTTCTTC
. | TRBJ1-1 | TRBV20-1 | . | CSARRGGRYTEAFF | TGCAGTGCTAGACGGGGGGGACGGTACACTGAAGCTTTCTTT
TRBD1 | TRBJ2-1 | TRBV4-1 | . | CAGSDGTGKNNEQFF | TGCGCCGGCAGCGACGGGACAGGGAAGAACAATGAGCAGTTCTTC
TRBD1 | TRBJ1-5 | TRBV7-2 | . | CASSLLTGGNNQPQHF | TGTGCCAGCAGCCTATTGACAGGGGGTAACAATCAGCCCCAGCATTTT
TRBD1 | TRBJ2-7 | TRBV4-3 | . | CASSQAAHGTGVYEQYF | TGCGCCAGCAGCCAAGCAGCGCATGGGACAGGGGTCTACGAGCAGTACTTC
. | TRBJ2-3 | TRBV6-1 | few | CASSDSGATQYF | TGTGCCAGCAGTGATTCCGGAGCTACGCAGTATTTT
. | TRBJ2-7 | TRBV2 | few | CASSEQGSNYEQYF | TGTGCCAGCAGTGAACAGGGGAGTAACTACGAGCAGTACTTC
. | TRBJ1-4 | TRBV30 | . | CAWSRSSTNEKLFF | TGTGCCTGGAGTAGGAGCTCAACTAATGAAAAACTGTTTTTT
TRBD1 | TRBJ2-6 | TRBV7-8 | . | CASSHRGQGDSGANVLTF | TGTGCCAGCAGCCACAGGGGACAGGGAGACTCTGGGGCCAACGTCCTGACTTTC
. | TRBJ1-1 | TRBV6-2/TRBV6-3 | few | CAAGWTEAFF | TGTGCCGCTGGGTGGACTGAAGCTTTCTTT
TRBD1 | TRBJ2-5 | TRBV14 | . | CASSRATGGETQYF | TGTGCCAGCAGCCGGGCAACAGGGGGAGAGACCCAGTACTTC
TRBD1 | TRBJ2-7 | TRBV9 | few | CASSVTGAGDYEQYF | TGTGCCAGCAGCGTCACAGGGGCGGGCGACTACGAGCAGTACTTC
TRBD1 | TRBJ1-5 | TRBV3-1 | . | CASSQGGQANQPQHF | TGTGCCAGCAGCCAAGGGGGACAGGCCAATCAGCCCCAGCATTTT
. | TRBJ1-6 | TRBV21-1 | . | CASSNMGWQNSPLHF | TGTGCCAGCAGCAACATGGGGTGGCAGAATTCACCCCTCCACTTT
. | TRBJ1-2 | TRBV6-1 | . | CASSEAPRRGYTF | TGTGCCAGCAGTGAAGCGCCTAGGAGGGGCTACACCTTC
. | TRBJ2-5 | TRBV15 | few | CATSSLLYQETQYF | TGTGCCACCAGCAGTCTGTTGTACCAAGAGACCCAGTACTTC
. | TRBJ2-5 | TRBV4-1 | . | CASSQDGQIRETQYF | TGCGCCAGCAGCCAAGACGGCCAGATCCGGGAGACCCAGTACTTC
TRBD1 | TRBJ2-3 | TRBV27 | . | CASSPAGTGSRHTQYF | TGTGCCAGCAGCCCGGCAGGGACAGGGAGCCGGCATACGCAGTATTTT
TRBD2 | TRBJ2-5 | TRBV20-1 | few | CSARGGGQETQYF | TGCAGTGCTAGAGGCGGGGGGCAAGAGACCCAGTACTTC
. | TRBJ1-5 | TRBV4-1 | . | CASSQADSLNQPQHF | TGCGCCAGCAGCCAAGCGGACAGTCTCAATCAGCCCCAGCATTTT
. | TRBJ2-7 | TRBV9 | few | CASSVGATLGPVYEQYF | TGTGCCAGCAGCGTGGGGGCCACCCTAGGGCCGGTTTACGAGCAGTACTTC
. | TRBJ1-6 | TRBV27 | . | CASKDLAHLSYNSPLHF | TGTGCCAGCAAAGATCTAGCGCACCTCTCCTATAATTCACCCCTCCACTTT
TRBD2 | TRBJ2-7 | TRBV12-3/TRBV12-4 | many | CASSPLGLGFDEQYF | TGTGCCAGCAGTCCCTTGGGACTAGGTTTCGACGAGCAGTACTTC
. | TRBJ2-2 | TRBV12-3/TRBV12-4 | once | CATQLVIGELFF | TGTGCCACCCAGCTAGTTATCGGGGAGCTGTTTTTT
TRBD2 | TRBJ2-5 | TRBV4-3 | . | CASSQDPAGGSGTQYF | TGCGCCAGCAGCCAAGACCCAGCGGGGGGGTCCGGGACCCAGTACTTC